This T cell receptor (beta chain) was recorded in a study of cytomegalovirus exposure and HLA in healthy donors. There are 14 residues in the CDR3. Germline V lookup: CDR1 SGDLS, CDR2 YYNGEE. V gave up 7 bases and J gave up 0 bases; unmatched junction bases: 4. PCR used 60 Vbeta primers and 13 Jbeta primers. Method: immunoSEQ multiplex PCR; TCRdb's copy keeps in-frame clones and lacks some. This table has just under 250,000 clones, about 81% appearing once. The sequencing sample was made of PBMCs. V and J are TRBV9 and TRBJ2-3; TRBD2 matches 8 bases. The source of this sequence is a woman aged 35 to 49 in good health and CMV-seropositive. The chain's CDR3 is CASRGGLSTDTQYF. DNA of the CDR3: TGTGCCAGCCGGGGGGGTCTAAGCACAGATACGCAGTATTTT.